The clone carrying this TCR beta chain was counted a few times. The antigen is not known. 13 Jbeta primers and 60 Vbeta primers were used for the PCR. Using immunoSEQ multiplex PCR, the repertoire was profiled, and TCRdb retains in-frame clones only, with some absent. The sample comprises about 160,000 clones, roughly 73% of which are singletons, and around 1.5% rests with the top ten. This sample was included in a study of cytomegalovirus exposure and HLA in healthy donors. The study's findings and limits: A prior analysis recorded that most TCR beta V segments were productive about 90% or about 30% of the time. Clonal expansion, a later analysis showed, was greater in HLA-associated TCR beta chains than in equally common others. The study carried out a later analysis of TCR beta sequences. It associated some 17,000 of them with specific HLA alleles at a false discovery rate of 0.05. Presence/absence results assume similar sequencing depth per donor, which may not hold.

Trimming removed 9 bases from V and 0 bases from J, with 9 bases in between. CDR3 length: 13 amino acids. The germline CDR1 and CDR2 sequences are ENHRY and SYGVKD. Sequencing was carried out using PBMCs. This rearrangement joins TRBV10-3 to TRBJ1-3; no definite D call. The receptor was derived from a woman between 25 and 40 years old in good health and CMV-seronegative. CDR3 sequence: CAMSPGSGNTIYF. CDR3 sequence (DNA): TGTGCCATGTCCCCGGGCTCTGGAAACACCATATATTTT.